The entry that follows covers one T cell receptor beta chain sequence. Antigen: not known. This sample was included in a study of cytomegalovirus exposure and HLA in healthy donors. General study results and limits: TCR clusters originating in the first cohort tended to co-occur in the 110 or so validation repertoires, according to a later analysis.

The CDR3 is made up of 13 amino acids. The V gene end was trimmed by 4 bases and the J gene end by 2 bases; junction bases not matched to a gene: 0. Germline loops: CDR1 KGHSH, CDR2 LQKENI. Profiled with immunoSEQ multiplex PCR; TCRdb holds only in-frame clones, not every one. The sample holds 110,000 or so clones, roughly 88% seen once. The chain uses TRBV18 and TRBJ2-7; 9 nucleotides match TRBD1. The sequencing input was PBMCs. This sequence was found in a man in his late teens or twenties in good health and CMV-seronegative. The CDR3 region is CASSRDRAYEQYF. CDR3 sequence (DNA): TGTGCCAGCTCACGGGACAGGGCCTACGAGCAGTACTTC.